This is a list of T cell receptor beta chains from one sample in a study of blood T cells in healthy people across ages. TCRdb ran MiXCR on the 5' RACE reads and lists one entry per CDR3 protein. The sample holds more than 650,000 distinct CDR3 sequences, around 24% seen once. These same data were also listed under a study on T cells of mothers and their children.

Sample: blood. Every receptor here comes from a boy between 10 and 17 years old in good health. CDR3s include the opening cysteine and the closing phenylalanine or tryptophan. Each record gives: V gene, clone size, D gene, J gene, CDR3 DNA, CDR3 protein. A D gene is named only where the DNA matches it firmly. Size is stated for part of the rows, as once, few or many counts, or as a class when the clone is expanded.

v_call: TRBV7-9; clone_size: few; d_call: NA; j_call: TRBJ1-5; cdr3_nt: TGTGCCAGCAGCGGATACAGGGACGGCAATAATCAGCCCCAGCATTTT; cdr3_aa: CASSGYRDGNNQPQHF
v_call: TRBV19; clone_size: NA; d_call: TRBD1; j_call: TRBJ2-1; cdr3_nt: TGTGCCAGTAGTAACCAGGGGGCAGACAATGAGCAGTTCTTC; cdr3_aa: CASSNQGADNEQFF
v_call: TRBV5-1; clone_size: few; d_call: NA; j_call: TRBJ2-1; cdr3_nt: TGCGCCAGCAGCTTGGACGGCAGGGGGGGAAATGAGCAGTTCTTC; cdr3_aa: CASSLDGRGGNEQFF
v_call: TRBV2; clone_size: few; d_call: NA; j_call: TRBJ1-2; cdr3_nt: TGTGCCAGCAGTGGTAGGGCAGCTAACTATGGCTACACCTTC; cdr3_aa: CASSGRAANYGYTF
v_call: TRBV2; clone_size: NA; d_call: NA; j_call: TRBJ2-7; cdr3_nt: TGTGCCAGCGATCGAGGCTACGAGCAGTACTTC; cdr3_aa: CASDRGYEQYF
v_call: TRBV20-1; clone_size: NA; d_call: NA; j_call: TRBJ2-5; cdr3_nt: TGCAGTGCTAGAAATCCCTCGGAGGTCCCAGAGACCCAGTACTTC; cdr3_aa: CSARNPSEVPETQYF
v_call: TRBV5-1; clone_size: NA; d_call: TRBD1; j_call: TRBJ2-1; cdr3_nt: TGCGCCAGCAGCTTGGAGAGGACAGGGGATGAGCAGTTCTTC; cdr3_aa: CASSLERTGDEQFF
v_call: TRBV6-1; clone_size: NA; d_call: NA; j_call: TRBJ2-1; cdr3_nt: TGTGCCAGCAGTGGAACTAGTTTGAGCTCCTACAATGAGCAGTTCTTC; cdr3_aa: CASSGTSLSSYNEQFF
v_call: TRBV20-1; clone_size: NA; d_call: TRBD1; j_call: TRBJ1-2; cdr3_nt: TGCAGTGCTAAGGGGACAGTCCCTAACTATGGCTACACCTTC; cdr3_aa: CSAKGTVPNYGYTF
v_call: TRBV9; clone_size: NA; d_call: TRBD1; j_call: TRBJ2-5; cdr3_nt: TGTGCCAGCAGCGGGATCGACAGGGCCCAAGAGACCCAGTACTTC; cdr3_aa: CASSGIDRAQETQYF
v_call: TRBV6-1; clone_size: NA; d_call: TRBD2; j_call: TRBJ2-1; cdr3_nt: TGTGCCACGATTATTAGCGGGGGGCCCAATGAGCAGTTCTTC; cdr3_aa: CATIISGGPNEQFF
v_call: TRBV4-1; clone_size: NA; d_call: NA; j_call: TRBJ1-1; cdr3_nt: TGCGCCAGCAGCCAAGGTGGGGACGGGGTAGCTTTCTTT; cdr3_aa: CASSQGGDGVAFF
v_call: TRBV10-3; clone_size: NA; d_call: NA; j_call: TRBJ2-1; cdr3_nt: TGTGCCATCAGTGACTCGGGGGACCGCTCCTACAATGAGCAGTTCTTC; cdr3_aa: CAISDSGDRSYNEQFF
v_call: TRBV7-9; clone_size: NA; d_call: NA; j_call: TRBJ2-7; cdr3_nt: TGTGCCAGCAGCCCCCGGGACTTCCCCTACGAGCAGTACTTC; cdr3_aa: CASSPRDFPYEQYF
v_call: TRBV20-1; clone_size: NA; d_call: NA; j_call: TRBJ2-1; cdr3_nt: TGCAGTGCTAGAGATTCCCAGGCTAGGTCGGGTTGGGATGAGCAGTTCTTC; cdr3_aa: CSARDSQARSGWDEQFF
v_call: TRBV3-1; clone_size: few; d_call: NA; j_call: TRBJ2-5; cdr3_nt: TGTGCCAGCAGCCAACCCGGACAGCTCGGGGAAGAGACCCAGTACTTC; cdr3_aa: CASSQPGQLGEETQYF
v_call: TRBV5-1; clone_size: few; d_call: NA; j_call: TRBJ2-7; cdr3_nt: TGCGCCAGCAGCTTGGCCCCGGGTAGTCGCTCCTACGAGCAGTACTTC; cdr3_aa: CASSLAPGSRSYEQYF
v_call: TRBV28; clone_size: many; d_call: NA; j_call: TRBJ2-7; cdr3_nt: TGTGCCAGCATCCGTGGGTTAAACTCCTACGAGCAGTACTTC; cdr3_aa: CASIRGLNSYEQYF
v_call: TRBV20-1; clone_size: NA; d_call: NA; j_call: TRBJ1-2; cdr3_nt: TGCAGTGCTAGAGCCAAAGGGCAGGGGTCTCCTGGAAGCTATGGCTACACCTTC; cdr3_aa: CSARAKGQGSPGSYGYTF
v_call: TRBV5-5; clone_size: once; d_call: NA; j_call: TRBJ1-2; cdr3_nt: TGTGCCAGCAGCCCGCGGATAGTTGGCTACACCTTC; cdr3_aa: CASSPRIVGYTF
v_call: TRBV6-1; clone_size: NA; d_call: NA; j_call: TRBJ1-6; cdr3_nt: TGTGCCAGCAGCCTCGCGGAGGAGAGCTCCTATAATTCACCCCTCCACTTT; cdr3_aa: CASSLAEESSYNSPLHF
v_call: TRBV12-3/TRBV12-4; clone_size: few; d_call: NA; j_call: TRBJ1-5; cdr3_nt: TGTGCCAGCAGTTTCCAGGGAGGGGGAAGGAGCAATCAGCCCCAGCATTTT; cdr3_aa: CASSFQGGGRSNQPQHF
v_call: TRBV7-9; clone_size: NA; d_call: NA; j_call: TRBJ2-1; cdr3_nt: TGTGCCAGCAGCTTAGAGGGGGACTACAATGAGCAGTTCTTC; cdr3_aa: CASSLEGDYNEQFF
v_call: TRBV11-3; clone_size: NA; d_call: TRBD2; j_call: TRBJ2-1; cdr3_nt: TGTGCCAGCAGCCCCCGGGAGGCCCCCGATGAGCAGTTCTTC; cdr3_aa: CASSPREAPDEQFF
v_call: TRBV29-1; clone_size: few; d_call: NA; j_call: TRBJ1-4; cdr3_nt: TGCAGCGTCCCAGGGATAGGGAATACTAATGAAAAACTGTTTTTT; cdr3_aa: CSVPGIGNTNEKLFF
v_call: TRBV5-5; clone_size: NA; d_call: TRBD1; j_call: TRBJ1-5; cdr3_nt: TGTGCCAGCAGCACCGGGACAGGGGGATTGCCCCAGCATTTT; cdr3_aa: CASSTGTGGLPQHF
v_call: TRBV3-1; clone_size: NA; d_call: NA; j_call: TRBJ2-7; cdr3_nt: TGTGCCAGCAGCCAAGCCTTCGGTCAGGGCGCCGAGCAGTACTTC; cdr3_aa: CASSQAFGQGAEQYF
v_call: TRBV12-5; clone_size: NA; d_call: TRBD2; j_call: TRBJ2-1; cdr3_nt: TGTGCTAGTGGTTCCCCTAGCGGGGGATACAATGAGCAGTTCTTC; cdr3_aa: CASGSPSGGYNEQFF
v_call: TRBV19; clone_size: few; d_call: TRBD2; j_call: TRBJ2-7; cdr3_nt: TGTGCCAGTAGTATCGGAGCGGGGGTCCCCTACGAGCAGTACTTC; cdr3_aa: CASSIGAGVPYEQYF
v_call: TRBV5-1; clone_size: NA; d_call: TRBD1; j_call: TRBJ2-7; cdr3_nt: TGCGCCAGCGGACAGGCCTACTCCTACGAGCAGTACTTC; cdr3_aa: CASGQAYSYEQYF
v_call: TRBV10-3; clone_size: few; d_call: NA; j_call: TRBJ1-1; cdr3_nt: TGTGCCATCAGGTCAGCGCAGAGCACTGAAGCTTTCTTT; cdr3_aa: CAIRSAQSTEAFF
v_call: TRBV27; clone_size: few; d_call: NA; j_call: TRBJ2-1; cdr3_nt: TGTGCCAGCGGGAGATCCTACAATGAGCAGTTCTTC; cdr3_aa: CASGRSYNEQFF
v_call: TRBV5-1; clone_size: few; d_call: NA; j_call: TRBJ1-4; cdr3_nt: TGTGCCAGCAGCCTGGGACCGTCGAATGAAAAACTGTTTTTT; cdr3_aa: CASSLGPSNEKLFF
v_call: TRBV29-1; clone_size: NA; d_call: NA; j_call: TRBJ2-5; cdr3_nt: TGCAGCGTCTCCACTGGGGGGAGCCAAGAGACCCAGTACTTC; cdr3_aa: CSVSTGGSQETQYF
v_call: TRBV6-1; clone_size: few; d_call: TRBD2; j_call: TRBJ2-5; cdr3_nt: TGTGCCACCAACCGACTAGCGGGGACCCAAGAGACCCAGTACTTC; cdr3_aa: CATNRLAGTQETQYF
v_call: TRBV20-1; clone_size: few; d_call: NA; j_call: TRBJ1-2; cdr3_nt: TGCAGTGCTCGGGGGGAAACAGGCTACACCTTC; cdr3_aa: CSARGETGYTF